This T cell receptor (beta chain) stems from a study of blood T cell repertoires in COVID-19. V gave up 5 bases and J gave up 7 bases; unmatched junction bases: 11. Germline V gene lookup returns CDR1 SGHTA and CDR2 FQGNSA. CDR3 length equals 18 residues. Measured with immunoSEQ multiplex PCR; TCRdb has only the in-frame clones, and not every one. The sample holds some 110,000 clones, 75% to 95% seen once. The sample was peripheral blood. This chain connects TRBV7-2 to TRBJ2-1, with 16 bases aligning to TRBD2. This receptor was obtained from a human donor in a cohort sampled during active COVID-19. The CDR3 loop reads CASSERGLAGGARNEQFF. CDR3 nucleotide sequence: TGTGCCAGCAGCGAACGGGGACTAGCGGGGGGGGCAAGGAATGAGCAGTTCTTC.